This T cell receptor beta chain stems from a study of blood T cell repertoires in COVID-19. Overall study: The samples span acute and convalescent COVID-19 from the United States, Italy and Spain. The analysed material was cDNA or gDNA that came from T cells, B-cell-depleted T cells, or PBMCs.

As processed by the authors: Amplification of reference gene primers was used by the study to estimate nucleated cell counts. Sequencing used immunoSEQ multiplex PCR; TCRdb keeps in-frame clones, though not all of them. The V and J calls and clone size come from that table; D and trimming were worked out from the DNA. This sample yields 250,000 to 300,000 clones, of which more than 75% are seen a single time; 0.95% to 1% belongs to the top ten. Germline V gives CDR1 LGHNA, CDR2 YSLEER. V was clipped by 2 bases and J by 4 bases; unmatched bases: 13. The CDR3 contains 19 residues. The receptor was isolated from a woman aged 40 to 55 who had recovered from COVID-19. Sequenced input: peripheral blood. The V call is TRBV4-3, the J call TRBJ2-2, with 10 bases that match TRBD2. The CDR3 loop reads CASSQTRGRASGGTGELFF. DNA for the CDR3: TGCGCCAGCAGCCAAACCCGGGGGAGGGCTAGCGGGGGCACCGGGGAGCTGTTTTTT.